One sample yielded the 10 T cell receptor beta chains listed below, sequenced in a study of shared clonotypes between healthy human individuals. Positive CCR7 selection of CD45RO-negative cells yielded the naive CD8 cells, and terminally differentiated effector memory CD45RA+ cells were excluded. The data were produced by immunoSEQ multiplex PCR, yet TCRdb's version contains in-frame clones alone and is incomplete. The sample includes approximately 2,200,000 clones, around 93% of them seen just once. Sequenced: naive CD8+ T cells from PBMCs. The receptors were gathered from a man younger than 35 in good health. Some clones in this sample may be carry-over from other donors' samples.

This clone occurred once. The gene calls are TRBV27 and TRBJ2-7, with D perhaps matching TRBD1 or TRBD2 (6 bases each). The CDR3 is made up of 17 amino acids. Germline V gives CDR1 MNHEY, CDR2 SMNVEV (reference sequence). V was pared by 1 base and J by 3 bases, with 19 bases between. This chain's CDR3 is CASSLWGAGTLDYEQYF. DNA for the CDR3: TGTGCCAGCAGTTTATGGGGGGCGGGAACCTTGGACTACGAGCAGTACTTC.

The J gene is TRBJ1-1, the V gene TRBV6-6; D is unclear. V was trimmed by 2 bases and J by 0 bases, leaving 10 bases between them. This CDR3 contains 15 residues. Germline CDR1 MNHNY, CDR2 SVGAGI (reference sequence). CDR3 DNA sequence: TGTGCCAGCAGTTACGGGCCGGGTCTGAACACTGAAGCTTTCTTT. Protein sequence: CASSYGPGLNTEAFF.

The rearrangement uses TRBV6-5 and TRBJ1-1; D may be TRBD1 (5 bases). From germline, CDR1 is MNHEY and CDR2 SVGAGI. Deletions cut 8 bases from V and 0 bases from J, with 13 bases between. CDR3 length: 14 residues. CDR3 region: CASWGVRMNTEAFF. CDR3 DNA sequence: TGTGCCAGCTGGGGGGTCAGAATGAACACTGAAGCTTTCTTT.

V and J are TRBV27 and TRBJ1-1, with a weak D call TRBD1 (5 bases). The CDR3 contains 16 residues. Germline V gene sequence: CDR1 MNHEY, CDR2 SMNVEV (reference sequence). Trimming shortened V by 5 bases and J by 2 bases, and 18 bases separated the two germline ends. The CDR3 nucleotides read TGTGCCAGCAGTCTGTCGGGGGAAGGATTAAACACTGAAGCTTTCTTT. It translates to CASSLSGEGLNTEAFF.

The chain is built from TRBV27 and TRBJ2-1, with D possibly being TRBD1 (5 bases). V lost 6 bases, J lost 4 bases, and 16 bases lay in between. The CDR3 runs to 15 residues. Germline loops: CDR1 MNHEY, CDR2 SMNVEV (reference sequence). The CDR3 spells CASRDSQSRYNEQFF. CDR3 bases: TGTGCCAGCAGAGACAGCCAATCCCGGTACAATGAGCAGTTCTTC.

A note on this clone: Given a much more abundant clone one base away, this may be a read error. The gene calls are TRBV6-6 and TRBJ2-7, with 7 positions matching TRBD1. Germline-derived CDR1 and CDR2 are MNHNY and SVGAGI (reference sequence). The CDR3 has 13 amino acids. The V and J ends lost 4 bases and 0 bases, in that order; junction bases with no gene match: 0. The CDR3: CASSWDSSYEQYF. The CDR3 DNA reads TGTGCCAGCAGTTGGGACAGCTCCTACGAGCAGTACTTC.

The V gene is TRBV7-8, the J gene TRBJ2-3; tentative D call: TRBD2 (6 bases). Trimming pared 4 bases from V and 0 bases from J, leaving 23 bases between. CDR3 size: 19 residues. Germline V lookup: CDR1 SGHVS, CDR2 FQNEAQ. CDR3 in amino acids: CASSSAPGVAEASTDTQYF. Written as DNA, the CDR3 is TGTGCCAGCAGCTCCGCCCCCGGGGTAGCGGAAGCTAGCACAGATACGCAGTATTTT.

V and J are TRBV9 and TRBJ2-3, with 7 bases aligning to TRBD1. This CDR3 has 15 amino acids. Germline lookup yields CDR1 SGDLS and CDR2 YYNGEE. The trim removed 0 bases at V and 2 bases at J, leaving 3 bases unmatched. Written as DNA, the CDR3 is TGTGCCAGCAGCGTAGAACAGGGGTACACAGATACGCAGTATTTT. Its protein is CASSVEQGYTDTQYF.

The rearrangement joins TRBV29-1 to TRBJ2-5; the D gene is possibly TRBD2 (6 bases). The germline V gene encodes CDR1 SQVTM and CDR2 ANQGSEA. Trimming shortened V by 6 bases and J by 5 bases, and 16 bases separated the two germline ends. There are 13 residues in the CDR3. The CDR3 bases are TGCAGCGTCGCTCATGGGGCGGGGGAGACCCAGTACTTC. It encodes CSVAHGAGETQYF.

The rearrangement uses TRBV7-6 and TRBJ2-7; TRBD2 matches 10 bases. The CDR3 extends over 18 amino acids. Germline CDR1 SGHVS, CDR2 FNYEAQ. V shed 5 bases and J 5 bases; nucleotides not matched to a gene: 18. The CDR3: CASSRLASGRLGWDEQYF. The DNA for the CDR3 is TGTGCCAGCAGCCGTTTGGCTAGCGGGAGACTGGGTTGGGACGAGCAGTACTTC.